A selection of T cell receptor beta chains follows, all from one sample in a study of T cell responses to AZD1222 COVID-19 vaccine. Repertoires were generated with immunoSEQ multiplex PCR, while TCRdb's copy carries only in-frame clones and drops some. The table has about 140,000 clones, more than 85% seen once. The source material was peripheral blood, sampled on day 0 of AZD1222 vaccination. The receptors originated from an adult in good health. Each CDR3 is given with its conserved first and last residue. The order of the fields is clone size, J gene, D gene, V gene, CDR3 length, CDR3 protein, CDR3 DNA. A D gene is named only where the DNA matches it firmly. Some rows have no size entry. The others give once, few or many, or a class for an expanded clone.

abundance: NA; j_gene: TRBJ2-5; d_gene: TRBD2; v_gene: TRBV7-9; len: 15; CDR3aa: CAITRTSGNVETQYF; CDR3nt: TGTGCCATCACCAGGACTAGCGGGAATGTAGAGACCCAGTACTTC
abundance: NA; j_gene: TRBJ2-2; d_gene: NA; v_gene: TRBV2; len: 14; CDR3aa: CASSTYRDTGELFF; CDR3nt: TGTGCCAGCAGCACTTACAGGGACACCGGGGAGCTGTTTTTT
abundance: NA; j_gene: TRBJ1-2; d_gene: NA; v_gene: TRBV5-1; len: 15; CDR3aa: CASSVGDGGVYGYTF; CDR3nt: TGCGCCAGCAGCGTTGGAGACGGCGGCGTTTATGGCTACACCTTC
abundance: NA; j_gene: TRBJ1-3; d_gene: NA; v_gene: TRBV11-2; len: 15; CDR3aa: CASSLRGLSGNTIYF; CDR3nt: TGTGCCAGCAGCTTAAGGGGCCTCTCTGGAAACACCATATATTTT
abundance: NA; j_gene: TRBJ1-6; d_gene: TRBD1; v_gene: TRBV7-2; len: 17; CDR3aa: CASSLVGQGAPNSPLHF; CDR3nt: TGTGCCAGCAGCTTAGTGGGGCAGGGGGCACCTAATTCACCCCTCCACTTT
abundance: NA; j_gene: TRBJ2-5; d_gene: TRBD1; v_gene: TRBV28; len: 15; CDR3aa: CASSLGQTVQETQYF; CDR3nt: TGTGCCAGCAGCCTGGGACAGACAGTTCAAGAGACCCAGTACTTC
abundance: NA; j_gene: TRBJ2-7; d_gene: TRBD1; v_gene: TRBV19; len: 15; CDR3aa: CASSPGQVYSYEQYF; CDR3nt: TGTGCCAGTAGTCCGGGACAGGTTTACTCCTACGAGCAGTACTTC
abundance: NA; j_gene: TRBJ1-1; d_gene: NA; v_gene: TRBV19; len: 13; CDR3aa: CAGLGGVNTEAFF; CDR3nt: TGTGCCGGACTGGGAGGGGTGAACACTGAAGCTTTCTTT
abundance: NA; j_gene: TRBJ1-5; d_gene: NA; v_gene: TRBV24-1; len: 14; CDR3aa: CATSDEGAAQPQHF; CDR3nt: TGTGCCACCAGTGATGAAGGGGCCGCTCAGCCCCAGCATTTT
abundance: NA; j_gene: TRBJ1-2; d_gene: NA; v_gene: TRBV7-9; len: 13; CDR3aa: CASSLAERGGYTF; CDR3nt: TGTGCCAGCAGCTTAGCGGAGAGGGGCGGCTACACCTTC
abundance: NA; j_gene: TRBJ1-5; d_gene: NA; v_gene: TRBV3-1/TRBV3-2; len: 14; CDR3aa: CASSPRGANQPQHF; CDR3nt: TGTGCCAGCAGCCCCCGGGGGGCTAATCAGCCCCAGCATTTT
abundance: few; j_gene: TRBJ2-5; d_gene: TRBD2; v_gene: TRBV6-2/TRBV6-3; len: 17; CDR3aa: CASSYGTSGSALETQYF; CDR3nt: TGTGCCAGCAGTTACGGGACTAGCGGGAGTGCGCTGGAGACCCAGTACTTC
abundance: NA; j_gene: TRBJ1-2; d_gene: NA; v_gene: TRBV7-2; len: 15; CDR3aa: CASSLVGPQGYGYTF; CDR3nt: TGTGCCAGCAGCTTAGTTGGACCCCAGGGCTATGGCTACACCTTC
abundance: NA; j_gene: TRBJ1-2; d_gene: NA; v_gene: TRBV5-1; len: 14; CDR3aa: CASRLGMDRRGYTF; CDR3nt: TGCGCCAGCAGACTTGGGATGGACCGGAGGGGCTACACCTTC
abundance: NA; j_gene: TRBJ2-5; d_gene: NA; v_gene: TRBV7-8; len: 19; CDR3aa: CASSRGQYTRTEIQETQYF; CDR3nt: TGTGCCAGCAGTCGGGGCCAGTACACTCGAACTGAGATTCAAGAGACCCAGTACTTC
abundance: NA; j_gene: TRBJ2-2; d_gene: TRBD1; v_gene: TRBV23-1; len: 19; CDR3aa: CASGPGGQNMNPNTGELFF; CDR3nt: TGCGCCAGCGGCCCTGGGGGACAGAACATGAACCCTAACACCGGGGAGCTGTTTTTT
abundance: NA; j_gene: TRBJ2-1; d_gene: NA; v_gene: TRBV29-1; len: 14; CDR3aa: CSVEWQDLYNEQFF; CDR3nt: TGCAGCGTTGAATGGCAGGACCTCTACAATGAGCAGTTCTTC
abundance: NA; j_gene: TRBJ1-1; d_gene: NA; v_gene: TRBV6-5; len: 14; CDR3aa: CASSMQTASTEAFF; CDR3nt: TGTGCCAGCAGTATGCAGACAGCCTCCACTGAAGCTTTCTTT
abundance: NA; j_gene: TRBJ2-5; d_gene: NA; v_gene: TRBV7-2; len: 14; CDR3aa: CASSFGLSQETQYF; CDR3nt: TGTGCCAGCAGCTTCGGACTGAGCCAAGAGACCCAGTACTTC
abundance: NA; j_gene: TRBJ2-3; d_gene: NA; v_gene: TRBV5-5; len: 15; CDR3aa: CASSLASRDTDTQYF; CDR3nt: TGTGCCAGCAGCTTGGCTTCCCGTGATACTGATACGCAGTATTTT
abundance: NA; j_gene: TRBJ1-1; d_gene: TRBD1; v_gene: TRBV6-1; len: 15; CDR3aa: CASSDQTGTNGEAFF; CDR3nt: TGTGCCAGCAGTGACCAGACAGGGACGAACGGTGAAGCTTTCTTT
abundance: NA; j_gene: TRBJ1-5; d_gene: NA; v_gene: TRBV7-2; len: 14; CDR3aa: CASSLALSNQPQHF; CDR3nt: TGTGCCAGCAGCTTAGCGTTGAGCAATCAGCCCCAGCATTTT
abundance: NA; j_gene: TRBJ2-5; d_gene: NA; v_gene: TRBV19; len: 12; CDR3aa: CASSRQQETQYF; CDR3nt: TGTGCCAGTAGTAGGCAGCAAGAGACCCAGTACTTC
abundance: once; j_gene: TRBJ2-4; d_gene: NA; v_gene: TRBV28; len: 14; CDR3aa: CASSAREPPNIQYF; CDR3nt: TGTGCCAGCAGTGCCCGGGAACCTCCAAACATTCAGTACTTC
abundance: NA; j_gene: TRBJ2-6; d_gene: NA; v_gene: TRBV25-1; len: 14; CDR3aa: CASRFGAGANVLTF; CDR3nt: TGTGCCAGCCGTTTCGGGGCTGGGGCCAACGTCCTGACTTTC
abundance: few; j_gene: TRBJ1-6; d_gene: NA; v_gene: TRBV7-2; len: 16; CDR3aa: CASSLEGRGLDSPLHF; CDR3nt: TGTGCCAGCAGCTTAGAGGGCAGGGGTCTGGATTCACCCCTCCACTTT
abundance: NA; j_gene: TRBJ1-2; d_gene: TRBD1; v_gene: TRBV7-9; len: 15; CDR3aa: CASSPRTGANYGYTF; CDR3nt: TGTGCCAGCAGCCCCAGGACAGGGGCTAACTATGGCTACACCTTC
abundance: NA; j_gene: TRBJ2-7; d_gene: TRBD1; v_gene: TRBV29-1; len: 14; CDR3aa: CSVRDRGATYEQYF; CDR3nt: TGCAGCGTAAGGGACAGGGGAGCGACCTACGAGCAGTACTTC
abundance: NA; j_gene: TRBJ1-1; d_gene: NA; v_gene: TRBV10-3; len: 14; CDR3aa: CAISESRTRYEAFF; CDR3nt: TGTGCCATCAGTGAGTCCCGTACCCGATATGAAGCTTTCTTT
abundance: NA; j_gene: TRBJ1-6; d_gene: NA; v_gene: TRBV20-1; len: 14; CDR3aa: CSASSVAGLSPLHF; CDR3nt: TGCAGTGCTAGTTCCGTGGCGGGCCTTTCACCCCTCCACTTT
abundance: NA; j_gene: TRBJ2-5; d_gene: NA; v_gene: TRBV7-9; len: 13; CDR3aa: CASSRLYSGTQYF; CDR3nt: TGTGCCAGCAGCAGACTCTATTCGGGGACCCAGTACTTC
abundance: NA; j_gene: TRBJ2-7; d_gene: NA; v_gene: TRBV4-1; len: 14; CDR3aa: CASSQVEGAYEQYF; CDR3nt: TGCGCCAGCAGCCAAGTGGAGGGGGCCTACGAGCAGTACTTC
abundance: NA; j_gene: TRBJ2-1; d_gene: TRBD2; v_gene: TRBV5-1; len: 16; CDR3aa: CASSFRGGANYNEQFF; CDR3nt: TGCGCCAGCAGCTTTCGGGGGGGAGCTAACTACAATGAGCAGTTCTTC
abundance: NA; j_gene: TRBJ1-1; d_gene: NA; v_gene: TRBV7-2; len: 16; CDR3aa: CASSLFPPTANTEAFF; CDR3nt: TGTGCCAGCAGCTTATTCCCCCCAACAGCGAACACTGAAGCTTTCTTT
abundance: NA; j_gene: TRBJ2-1; d_gene: NA; v_gene: TRBV4-1; len: 12; CDR3aa: CASSQGWYEQFF; CDR3nt: TGCGCCAGCAGCCAAGGCTGGTATGAGCAGTTCTTC
abundance: NA; j_gene: TRBJ2-3; d_gene: NA; v_gene: TRBV19; len: 16; CDR3aa: CASSMWPDTSTDTQYF; CDR3nt: TGTGCCAGTAGTATGTGGCCAGATACTAGCACAGATACGCAGTATTTT
abundance: NA; j_gene: TRBJ1-6; d_gene: NA; v_gene: TRBV23-1; len: 15; CDR3aa: CASSRCRVRNSPLHF; CDR3nt: TGCGCCAGCAGCCGATGCAGGGTGCGGAATTCACCCCTCCACTTT
abundance: NA; j_gene: TRBJ2-5; d_gene: TRBD2; v_gene: TRBV9; len: 15; CDR3aa: CASSVVGGGAETQYF; CDR3nt: TGTGCCAGCAGCGTAGTTGGGGGAGGGGCTGAGACCCAGTACTTC
abundance: NA; j_gene: TRBJ2-7; d_gene: NA; v_gene: TRBV11-2; len: 16; CDR3aa: CASSQPRFEENYEQYF; CDR3nt: TGTGCCAGCAGCCAGCCGCGGTTCGAGGAAAACTACGAGCAGTACTTC
abundance: NA; j_gene: TRBJ1-1; d_gene: TRBD1; v_gene: TRBV7-3; len: 14; CDR3aa: CASSRRTGDTEAFF; CDR3nt: TGTGCCAGCAGCCGAAGGACAGGGGACACTGAAGCTTTCTTT
abundance: once; j_gene: TRBJ1-2; d_gene: NA; v_gene: TRBV5-5; len: 12; CDR3aa: CASSLRGSSYTF; CDR3nt: TGTGCCAGCAGCTTAAGGGGGTCGAGCTACACCTTC
abundance: NA; j_gene: TRBJ2-7; d_gene: NA; v_gene: TRBV3-1/TRBV3-2; len: 12; CDR3aa: CASSLSPGEQYF; CDR3nt: TGTGCCAGCAGCCTTTCCCCTGGAGAGCAGTACTTC
abundance: NA; j_gene: TRBJ1-5; d_gene: NA; v_gene: TRBV19; len: 14; CDR3aa: CASSVDSGNQPQHF; CDR3nt: TGTGCCAGTAGTGTGGACAGCGGCAATCAGCCCCAGCATTTT
abundance: NA; j_gene: TRBJ2-1; d_gene: NA; v_gene: TRBV4-3; len: 14; CDR3aa: CASSPTTPQYEQFF; CDR3nt: TGCGCCAGCAGCCCGACCACTCCCCAATATGAGCAGTTCTTC
abundance: NA; j_gene: TRBJ2-3; d_gene: NA; v_gene: TRBV11-2; len: 11; CDR3aa: CASTILDTQYF; CDR3nt: TGTGCCAGCACTATCTTAGATACGCAGTATTTT
abundance: NA; j_gene: TRBJ2-5; d_gene: TRBD2; v_gene: TRBV5-4; len: 17; CDR3aa: CASSFGLAGVRGETQYF; CDR3nt: TGTGCCAGCAGCTTTGGACTAGCGGGAGTGCGAGGGGAGACCCAGTACTTC
abundance: once; j_gene: TRBJ2-3; d_gene: TRBD2; v_gene: TRBV19; len: 18; CDR3aa: CASRVTSGTSGGMDTQYF; CDR3nt: TGTGCCAGTAGGGTTACCTCCGGGACTAGCGGGGGAATGGATACGCAGTATTTT
abundance: once; j_gene: TRBJ2-4; d_gene: NA; v_gene: TRBV5-4; len: 14; CDR3aa: CASSLWIAKNIQYF; CDR3nt: TGTGCCAGCAGCTTGTGGATAGCCAAAAACATTCAGTACTTC
abundance: NA; j_gene: TRBJ2-3; d_gene: NA; v_gene: TRBV10-3; len: 15; CDR3aa: CAISGERIYTDTQYF; CDR3nt: TGTGCCATCAGTGGGGAGCGGATTTACACAGATACGCAGTATTTT